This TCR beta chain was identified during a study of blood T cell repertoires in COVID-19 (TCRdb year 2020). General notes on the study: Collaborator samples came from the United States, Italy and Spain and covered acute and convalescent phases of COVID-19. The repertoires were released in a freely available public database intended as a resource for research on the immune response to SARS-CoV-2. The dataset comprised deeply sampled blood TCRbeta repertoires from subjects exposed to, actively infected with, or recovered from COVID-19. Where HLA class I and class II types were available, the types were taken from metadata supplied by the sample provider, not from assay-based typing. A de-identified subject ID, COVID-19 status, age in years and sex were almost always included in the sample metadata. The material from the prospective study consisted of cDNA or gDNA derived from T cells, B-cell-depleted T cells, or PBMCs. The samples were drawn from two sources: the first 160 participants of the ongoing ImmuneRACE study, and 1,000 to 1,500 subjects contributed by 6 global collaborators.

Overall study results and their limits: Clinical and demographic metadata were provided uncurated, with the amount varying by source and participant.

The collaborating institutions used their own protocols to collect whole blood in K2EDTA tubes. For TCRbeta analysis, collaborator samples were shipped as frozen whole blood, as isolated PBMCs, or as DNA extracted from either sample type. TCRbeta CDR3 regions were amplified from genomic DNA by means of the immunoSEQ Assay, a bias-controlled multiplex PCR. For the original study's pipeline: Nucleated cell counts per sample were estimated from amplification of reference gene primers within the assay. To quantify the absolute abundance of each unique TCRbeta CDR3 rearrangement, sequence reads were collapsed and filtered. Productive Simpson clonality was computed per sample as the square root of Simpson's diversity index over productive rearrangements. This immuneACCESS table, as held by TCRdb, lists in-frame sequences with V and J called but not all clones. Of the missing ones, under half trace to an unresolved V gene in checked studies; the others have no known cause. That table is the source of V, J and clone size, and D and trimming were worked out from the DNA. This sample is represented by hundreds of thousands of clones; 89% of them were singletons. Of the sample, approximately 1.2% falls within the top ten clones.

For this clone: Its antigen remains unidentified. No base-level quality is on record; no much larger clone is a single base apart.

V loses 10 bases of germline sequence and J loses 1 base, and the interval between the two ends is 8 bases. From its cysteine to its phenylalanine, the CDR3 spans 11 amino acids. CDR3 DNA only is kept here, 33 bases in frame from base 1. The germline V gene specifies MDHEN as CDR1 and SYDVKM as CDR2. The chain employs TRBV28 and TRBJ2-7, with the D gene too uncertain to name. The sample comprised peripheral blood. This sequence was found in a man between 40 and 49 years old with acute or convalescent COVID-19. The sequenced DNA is TGTGCCACTTCAGAATCCTACGAGCAGTACTTC. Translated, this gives CATSESYEQYF.